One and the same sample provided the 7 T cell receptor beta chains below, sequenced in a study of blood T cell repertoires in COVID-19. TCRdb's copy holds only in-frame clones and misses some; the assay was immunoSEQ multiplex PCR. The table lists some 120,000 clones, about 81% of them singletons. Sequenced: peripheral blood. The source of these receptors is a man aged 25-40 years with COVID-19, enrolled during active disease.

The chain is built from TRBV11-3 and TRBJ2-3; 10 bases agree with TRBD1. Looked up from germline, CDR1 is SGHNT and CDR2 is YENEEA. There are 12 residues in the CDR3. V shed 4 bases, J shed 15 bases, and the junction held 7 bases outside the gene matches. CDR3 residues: CASSSTGTGEYF. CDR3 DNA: TGTGCCAGCAGCTCAACCGGGACAGGGGAATATTTT.

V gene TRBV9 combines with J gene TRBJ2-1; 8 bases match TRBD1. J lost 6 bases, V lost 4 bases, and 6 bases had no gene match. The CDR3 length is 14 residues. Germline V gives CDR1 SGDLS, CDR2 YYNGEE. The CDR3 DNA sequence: TGTGCCAGCAGCCCTTGGACAGGGTTCAATGAGCAGTTCTTC. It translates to CASSPWTGFNEQFF.

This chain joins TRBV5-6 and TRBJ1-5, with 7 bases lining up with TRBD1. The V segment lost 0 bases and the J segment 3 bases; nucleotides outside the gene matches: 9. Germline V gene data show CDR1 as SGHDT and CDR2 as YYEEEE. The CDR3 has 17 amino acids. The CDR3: CASSLGQGGATNQPQHF. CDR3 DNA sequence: TGTGCCAGCAGCTTGGGACAGGGTGGGGCCACCAATCAGCCCCAGCATTTT.

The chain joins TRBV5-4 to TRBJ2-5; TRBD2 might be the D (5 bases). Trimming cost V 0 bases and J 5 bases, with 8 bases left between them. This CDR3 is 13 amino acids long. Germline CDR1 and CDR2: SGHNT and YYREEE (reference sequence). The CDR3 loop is CASSLGVAETQYF. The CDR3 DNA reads TGTGCCAGCAGCTTGGGAGTAGCGGAGACCCAGTACTTC.

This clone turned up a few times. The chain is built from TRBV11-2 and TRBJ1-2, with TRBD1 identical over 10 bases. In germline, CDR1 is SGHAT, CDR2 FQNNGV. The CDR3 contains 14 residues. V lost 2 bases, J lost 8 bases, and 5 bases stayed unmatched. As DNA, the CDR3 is TGTGCCAGCAGCTTATGGGGGACAGGGGCGGGCTACACCTTC. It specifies CASSLWGTGAGYTF.

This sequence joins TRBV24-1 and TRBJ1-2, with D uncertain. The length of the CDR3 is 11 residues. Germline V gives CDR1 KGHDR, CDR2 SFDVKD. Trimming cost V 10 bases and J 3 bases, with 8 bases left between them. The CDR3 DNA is TGTGCCACTTCGGGAGACTATGGCTACACCTTC. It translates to CATSGDYGYTF.

The CDR3, as DNA: TGCAGCGTTGCGGCGGGGCTACCCTACGAGCAGTACTTC. Translation: CSVAAGLPYEQYF. V and J are TRBV29-1 and TRBJ2-7; D is perhaps TRBD2 (6 bases). V was cut by 4 bases and J by 2 bases, with 12 bases left in between. Germline values: CDR1 SQVTM, CDR2 ANQGSEA. CDR3 size: 13 residues.